The T cell receptor beta chain described here comes from a study of blood T cells in healthy people across ages. General observations from the study: Conclusively comparing naive with antigen-experienced cells was impossible with unsorted PBMCs. Observed TCR beta diversity showed a strong correlation with the percentage of naive T cells as measured by flow cytometry.

This CDR3 contains 21 residues. Germline assignment: CDR1 SGDLS and CDR2 YYNGEE. V lost 0 bases and J lost 6; bases outside the gene matches: 22. There are a few counts of this clonotype. Antigen specificity is unknown. A sample-barcoded 5' primer and a J-beta primer mix were used in a second PCR of roughly 7 to 12 cycles. TCRdb itself ran the 5' RACE reads through MiXCR, one entry per CDR3 protein. In the table there are approximately 760,000 distinct CDR3 sequences, 20% to 25% of which are singletons. The sample was also reused in another study, on T cells of mothers and their children. That paper notes: Three healthy Caucasian mothers and their six children were the donors.

The sample comprised blood. The rearrangement links TRBV9 to TRBJ2-1; 9 nucleotides align to TRBD1. The clonotype was recovered from a boy between 10 and 17 years old in good health. The CDR3 coding sequence is TGTGCCAGCAGCGTAGTCGCGGAATACAGGGGGCCAAATCAGATATGCAATGAGCAGTTCTTC. Its protein is CASSVVAEYRGPNQICNEQFF.